The clone carrying this TCR beta chain was seen just once. Antigen: not known. These data originate in a study of blood T cells in healthy people across ages. Notes on the study in general: TCR beta diversity tracked closely with naive T cell percentage. The donors' CMV status was not determined, possibly confounding changes in expanded clonotypes.

The second PCR ran about 7 to 12 cycles with a sample-barcoded 5' primer and J-beta primers. TCRdb fed the 5' RACE reads into MiXCR, producing one record per CDR3 protein. The sample has about 1.8 million distinct CDR3 sequences; less than 50% are singletons. Per the germline V gene, CDR1 is SGDLS and CDR2 is YYNGEE. This CDR3 comprises 16 residues. With 0 bases removed from V and 4 bases from J, the gap between germline ends came to 16 bases. The source is a woman in her thirties or forties in good health. The chain employs TRBV9 and TRBJ2-5; D gene ambiguous. Sample: blood. The CDR3 loop reads CASSVGPKGNRETQYF. Here the CDR3 DNA reads TGTGCCAGCAGCGTAGGCCCAAAGGGCAACCGAGAGACCCAGTACTTC.